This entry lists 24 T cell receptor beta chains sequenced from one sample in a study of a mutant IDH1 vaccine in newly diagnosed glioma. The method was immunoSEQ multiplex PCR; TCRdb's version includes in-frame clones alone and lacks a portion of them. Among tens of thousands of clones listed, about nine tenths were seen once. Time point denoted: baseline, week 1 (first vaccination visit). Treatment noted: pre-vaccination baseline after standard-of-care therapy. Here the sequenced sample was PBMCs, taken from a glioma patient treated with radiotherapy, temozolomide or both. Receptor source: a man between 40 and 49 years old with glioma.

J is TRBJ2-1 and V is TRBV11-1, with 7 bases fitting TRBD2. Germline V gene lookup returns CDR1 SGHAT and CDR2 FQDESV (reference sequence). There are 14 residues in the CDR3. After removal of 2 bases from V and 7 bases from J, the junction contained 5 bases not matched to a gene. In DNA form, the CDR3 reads TGTGCCAGCAGCTTATGGAGCGGGACGAATGAGCAGTTCTTC. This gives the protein CASSLWSGTNEQFF.

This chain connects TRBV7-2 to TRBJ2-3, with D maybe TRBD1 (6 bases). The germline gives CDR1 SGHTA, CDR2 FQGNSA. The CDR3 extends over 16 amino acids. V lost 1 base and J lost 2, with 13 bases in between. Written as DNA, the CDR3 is TGTGCCAGCAGCTTAGTCTTAGGGGGAGCCACAGATACGCAGTATTTT. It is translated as CASSLVLGGATDTQYF.

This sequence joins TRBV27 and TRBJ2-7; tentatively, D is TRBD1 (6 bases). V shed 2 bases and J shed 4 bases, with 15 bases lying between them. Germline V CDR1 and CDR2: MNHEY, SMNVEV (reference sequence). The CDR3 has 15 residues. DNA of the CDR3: TGTGCCAGCAGTTTACTTAATGACAGGACTTACGAGCAGTACTTC. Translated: CASSLLNDRTYEQYF.

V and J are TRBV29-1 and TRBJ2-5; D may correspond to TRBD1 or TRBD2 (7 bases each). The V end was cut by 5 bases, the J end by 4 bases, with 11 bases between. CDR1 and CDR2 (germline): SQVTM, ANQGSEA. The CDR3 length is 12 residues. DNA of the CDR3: TGCAGCGTTCCCAGGGGGGGAGAGACCCAGTACTTC. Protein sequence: CSVPRGGETQYF.

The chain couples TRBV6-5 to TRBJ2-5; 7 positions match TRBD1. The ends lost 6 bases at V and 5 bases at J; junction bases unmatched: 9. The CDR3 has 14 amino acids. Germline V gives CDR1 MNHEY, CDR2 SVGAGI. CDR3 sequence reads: CASRRQGSGETQYF. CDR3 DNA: TGTGCCAGCAGGCGACAGGGAAGTGGGGAGACCCAGTACTTC.

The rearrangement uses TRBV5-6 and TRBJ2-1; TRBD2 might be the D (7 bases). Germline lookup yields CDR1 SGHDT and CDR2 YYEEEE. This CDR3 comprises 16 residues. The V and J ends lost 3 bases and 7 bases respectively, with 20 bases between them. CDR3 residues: CASSWVGLRGGNEQFF. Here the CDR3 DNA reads TGTGCCAGCAGCTGGGTAGGGCTAAGGGGGGGAAATGAGCAGTTCTTC.

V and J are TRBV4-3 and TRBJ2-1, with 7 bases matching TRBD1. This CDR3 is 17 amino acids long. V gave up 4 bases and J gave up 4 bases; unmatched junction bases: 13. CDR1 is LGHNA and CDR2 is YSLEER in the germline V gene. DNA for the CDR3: TGCGCCAGCAGCCGCCTCACCGGGACAGATGATTACAATGAGCAGTTCTTC. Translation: CASSRLTGTDDYNEQFF.

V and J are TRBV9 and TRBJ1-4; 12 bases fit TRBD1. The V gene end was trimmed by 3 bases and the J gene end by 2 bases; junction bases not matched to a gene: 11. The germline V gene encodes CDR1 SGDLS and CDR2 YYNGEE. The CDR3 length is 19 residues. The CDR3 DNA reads TGTGCCAGCAGCGCCGGGACAGGGGGCGGAATGAGCACTAATGAAAAACTGTTTTTT. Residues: CASSAGTGGGMSTNEKLFF.

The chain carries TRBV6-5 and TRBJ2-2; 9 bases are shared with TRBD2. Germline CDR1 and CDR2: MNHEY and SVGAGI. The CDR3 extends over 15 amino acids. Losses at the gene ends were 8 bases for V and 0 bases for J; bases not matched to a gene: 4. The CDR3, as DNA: TGTGCCAGCCGCGGGGGGGGAACGAACACCGGGGAGCTGTTTTTT. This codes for CASRGGGTNTGELFF.

CDR3 nucleotide sequence: TGTGCCAGCAGCCTGACAGACAACTATGGCTACACCTTC. It is translated as CASSLTDNYGYTF. The V gene is TRBV5-5, the J gene TRBJ1-2; a weak D match, TRBD1 (5 bases). Trimming shortened V by 4 bases and J by 2 bases, and 9 bases separated the two germline ends. Germline CDR1 SGHKS, CDR2 YYEKEE (reference sequence). The CDR3 contains 13 residues.

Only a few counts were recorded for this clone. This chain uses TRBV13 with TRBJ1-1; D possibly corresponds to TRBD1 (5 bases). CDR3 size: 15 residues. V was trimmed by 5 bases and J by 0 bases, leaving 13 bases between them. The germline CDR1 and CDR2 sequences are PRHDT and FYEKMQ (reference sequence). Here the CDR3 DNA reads TGTGCCAGCAGCCCAGATCGCAGGGTGAACACTGAAGCTTTCTTT. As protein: CASSPDRRVNTEAFF.

The CDR3 here is CASSREGRYEQYF. DNA for the CDR3: TGTGCCAGTAGCCGGGAGGGGCGCTACGAGCAGTACTTC. The chain combines TRBV19 with TRBJ2-7, with TRBD2 matching 8 bases. The CDR3 spans 13 residues. Trimming took 6 bases from V and 3 from J; bases not matched to a gene: 4. CDR1 and CDR2 (germline): LNHDA, SQIVND (reference sequence).

CDR3 bases: TGTGCCAGCAGTTCAGCTCCGACAGGGGGAACCTTCGAGCAGTACTTC. Translation: CASSSAPTGGTFEQYF. The chain links TRBV27 to TRBJ2-7; 9 nucleotides agree with TRBD1. Germline V gene lookup returns CDR1 MNHEY and CDR2 SMNVEV (reference sequence). The CDR3 is 16 amino acids. The V segment lost 4 bases and the J segment 6 bases; nucleotides outside the gene matches: 13.

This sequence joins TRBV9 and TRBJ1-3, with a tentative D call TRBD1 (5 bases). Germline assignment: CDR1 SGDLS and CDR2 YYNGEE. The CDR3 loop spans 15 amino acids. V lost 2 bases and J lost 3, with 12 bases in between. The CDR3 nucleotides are TGTGCCAGCAGCGTTAACTGGGGGTTTGGAAACACCATATATTTT. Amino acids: CASSVNWGFGNTIYF. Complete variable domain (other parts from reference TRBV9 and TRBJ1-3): DSGVTQTPKHLITATGQRVTLRCSPRSGDLSVYWYQQSLDQGLQFLIQYYNGEERAKGNILERFSAQQFPDLHSELNLSSLELGDSALYFCASSVNWGFGNTIYFGEGSWLTVV.

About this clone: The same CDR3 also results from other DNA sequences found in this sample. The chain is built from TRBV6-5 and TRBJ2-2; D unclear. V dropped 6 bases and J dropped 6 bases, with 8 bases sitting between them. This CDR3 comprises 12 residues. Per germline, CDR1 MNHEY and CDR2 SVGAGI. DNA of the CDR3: TGTGCCAGCAGCCTACGGGCCGGGGAGCTGTTTTTT. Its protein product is CASSLRAGELFF.

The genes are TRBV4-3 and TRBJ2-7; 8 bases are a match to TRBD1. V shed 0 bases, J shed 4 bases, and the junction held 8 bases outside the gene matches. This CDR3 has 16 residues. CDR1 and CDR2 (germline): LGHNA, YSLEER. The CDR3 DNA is TGCGCCAGCAGCCAAGACAGTGCAGGGGGCGCTTACGAGCAGTACTTC. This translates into CASSQDSAGGAYEQYF.

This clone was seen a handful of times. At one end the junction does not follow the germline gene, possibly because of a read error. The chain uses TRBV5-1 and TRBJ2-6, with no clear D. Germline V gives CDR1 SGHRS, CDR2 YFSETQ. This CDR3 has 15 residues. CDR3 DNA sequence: TGCGCCACCAGCAGAAGGTCTTCTGGGGCCAACGTCCTGACTTTC. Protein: CATSRRSSGANVLTF.

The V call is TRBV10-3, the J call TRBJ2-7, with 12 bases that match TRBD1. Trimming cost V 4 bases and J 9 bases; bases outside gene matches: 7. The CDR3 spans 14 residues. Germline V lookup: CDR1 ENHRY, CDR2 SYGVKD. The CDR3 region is CAISGVGTGGGQYF. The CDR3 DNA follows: TGTGCCATCAGTGGAGTTGGGACAGGGGGCGGGCAGTACTTC.

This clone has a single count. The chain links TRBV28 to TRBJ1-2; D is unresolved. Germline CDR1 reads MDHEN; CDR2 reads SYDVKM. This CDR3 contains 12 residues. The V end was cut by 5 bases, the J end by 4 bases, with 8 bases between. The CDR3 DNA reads TGTGCCAGCAGTAGAGGCTCCTATGGCTACACCTTC. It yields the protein CASSRGSYGYTF.

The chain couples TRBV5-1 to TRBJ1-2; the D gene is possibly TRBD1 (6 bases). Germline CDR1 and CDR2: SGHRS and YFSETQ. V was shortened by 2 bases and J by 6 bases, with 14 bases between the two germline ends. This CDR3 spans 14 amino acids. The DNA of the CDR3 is TGCGCCAGCAGCTTTCACACAGGGTGGGATGGCTACACCTTC. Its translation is CASSFHTGWDGYTF.

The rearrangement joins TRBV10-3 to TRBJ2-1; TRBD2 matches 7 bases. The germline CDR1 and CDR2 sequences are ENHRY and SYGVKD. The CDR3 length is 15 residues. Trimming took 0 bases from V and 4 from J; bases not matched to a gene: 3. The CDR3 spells CAISESGGSYNEQFF. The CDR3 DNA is TGTGCCATCAGTGAGTCTGGCGGGAGTTACAATGAGCAGTTCTTC.

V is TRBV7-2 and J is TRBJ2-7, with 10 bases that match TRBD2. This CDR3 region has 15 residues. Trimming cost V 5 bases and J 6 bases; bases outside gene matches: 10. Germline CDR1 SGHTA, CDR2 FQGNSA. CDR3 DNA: TGTGCCAGCAGCCTCCCTAGCGGGAGCCGTGCCGAGCAGTACTTC. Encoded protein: CASSLPSGSRAEQYF.

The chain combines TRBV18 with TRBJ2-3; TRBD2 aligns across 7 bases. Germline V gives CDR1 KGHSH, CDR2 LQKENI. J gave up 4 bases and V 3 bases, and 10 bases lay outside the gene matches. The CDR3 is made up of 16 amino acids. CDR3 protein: CASSPELRESPDTQYF. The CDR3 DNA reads TGTGCCAGCTCACCGGAACTGCGGGAGTCGCCAGATACGCAGTATTTT.

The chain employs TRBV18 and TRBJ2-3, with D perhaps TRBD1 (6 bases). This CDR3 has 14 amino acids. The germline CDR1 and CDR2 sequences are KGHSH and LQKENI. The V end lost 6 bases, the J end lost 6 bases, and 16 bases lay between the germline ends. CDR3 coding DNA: TGTGCCAGCTCGACCTACAGGGCCGGGGATACGCAGTATTTT. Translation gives CASSTYRAGDTQYF. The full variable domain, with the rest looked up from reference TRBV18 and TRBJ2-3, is NAGVMQNPRHLVRRRGQEARLRCSPMKGHSHVYWYRQLPEEGLKFMVYLQKENIIDESGMPKERFSAEFPKEGPSILRIQQVVRGDSAAYFCASSTYRAGDTQYFGPGTRLTVL.